This T cell receptor beta chain was identified during a study of blood T cell repertoires in COVID-19. This CDR3 contains 17 residues. V lost 0 bases, J lost 2 bases, and 4 bases stayed unmatched. Germline lookup yields CDR1 SGHTA and CDR2 FQGNSA. Original processing notes: Amplification of reference gene primers was used by the study to estimate nucleated cell counts. This table comes from immunoSEQ multiplex PCR, and its TCRdb copy is limited to in-frame clones, with some not included. The V and J calls and clone size were taken over from that table, and D and trimming were inferred from the DNA. The profile shows around 270,000 clones, around 89% of them singletons.

The V gene is TRBV7-2, the J gene TRBJ2-1; the match to TRBD1 covers 10 bases. The receptor's source is a man aged 35 to 55 with acute or convalescent COVID-19. Sample: peripheral blood. CDR3 DNA sequence: TGTGCCAGCAGCTTAGCGCGGGACAGGGGAGCCTACAATGAGCAGTTCTTC. It encodes CASSLARDRGAYNEQFF.